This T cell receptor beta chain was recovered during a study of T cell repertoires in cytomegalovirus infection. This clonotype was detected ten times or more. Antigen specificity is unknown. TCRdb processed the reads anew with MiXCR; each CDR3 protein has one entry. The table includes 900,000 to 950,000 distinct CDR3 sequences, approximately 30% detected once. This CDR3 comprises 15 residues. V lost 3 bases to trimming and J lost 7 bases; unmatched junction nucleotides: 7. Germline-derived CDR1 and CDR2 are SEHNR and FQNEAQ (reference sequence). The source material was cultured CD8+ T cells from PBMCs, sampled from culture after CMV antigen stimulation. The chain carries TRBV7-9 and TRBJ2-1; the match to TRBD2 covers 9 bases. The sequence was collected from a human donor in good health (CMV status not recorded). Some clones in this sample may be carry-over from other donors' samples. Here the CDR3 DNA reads TGTGCCAGCAGCTTCGGCGGGGGGGCGGGAAATGAGCAGTTCTTC. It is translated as CASSFGGGAGNEQFF.